A selection of T cell receptor beta chains follows, all from one sample in a study of CD8+ T cells in alopecia areata. Here immunoSEQ multiplex PCR was the method, and the copy in TCRdb shows in-frame clones only, minus some. This repertoire shows roughly 220,000 clones, approximately 70% found once; its top ten account for roughly 1.2%. Sequencing was performed on CD4+ T cells sorted from blood, taken at week 44, from a patient treated with tofacitinib. The receptors derive from a human donor with alopecia areata. The CDR3 runs from the conserved cysteine through the conserved F or W. Each record gives: CDR3 length, clone size, J gene, V gene, CDR3 protein. Some rows have no size entry. The others give once, few or many, or a class for an expanded clone.

CDR3 length: 15; clone size: few; J gene: TRBJ1-1; V gene: TRBV4-1; CDR3 protein: CASSQTDRERTEAFF
CDR3 length: 13; clone size: .; J gene: TRBJ1-1; V gene: TRBV7-3; CDR3 protein: CASSLGQGAVAFF
CDR3 length: 18; clone size: once; J gene: TRBJ1-1; V gene: TRBV6-1; CDR3 protein: CASSDWTSGEGANTEAFF
CDR3 length: 12; clone size: .; J gene: TRBJ2-3; V gene: TRBV7-2; CDR3 protein: CASSFIGDTQYF
CDR3 length: 13; clone size: .; J gene: TRBJ1-2; V gene: TRBV5-6; CDR3 protein: CASALGRDYGYTF
CDR3 length: 13; clone size: .; J gene: TRBJ2-2; V gene: TRBV19; CDR3 protein: CASMIWETGELFF
CDR3 length: 14; clone size: .; J gene: TRBJ1-2; V gene: TRBV7-2; CDR3 protein: CASSFGTGNYGYTF
CDR3 length: 13; clone size: .; J gene: TRBJ1-5; V gene: TRBV10-3; CDR3 protein: CATGGRVEQPQHF
CDR3 length: 14; clone size: .; J gene: TRBJ2-1; V gene: TRBV5-1; CDR3 protein: CASSLAPAANEQFF
CDR3 length: 16; clone size: .; J gene: TRBJ2-6; V gene: TRBV30; CDR3 protein: CAWNQGSLSGANVLTF
CDR3 length: 16; clone size: .; J gene: TRBJ1-3; V gene: TRBV5-6; CDR3 protein: CASSLWLQDYGNTIYF
CDR3 length: 12; clone size: few; J gene: TRBJ2-5; V gene: TRBV29-1; CDR3 protein: CSGGQFQETQYF
CDR3 length: 15; clone size: .; J gene: TRBJ2-2; V gene: TRBV6-1; CDR3 protein: CASSSRDSPTGELFF
CDR3 length: 15; clone size: .; J gene: TRBJ2-5; V gene: TRBV7-3; CDR3 protein: CASSAQGQGGETQYF
CDR3 length: 11; clone size: few; J gene: TRBJ2-1; V gene: TRBV29-1; CDR3 protein: CSIDRGHEQFF
CDR3 length: 17; clone size: .; J gene: TRBJ1-2; V gene: TRBV11-3; CDR3 protein: CASSLDYGDRDLYGYTF
CDR3 length: 12; clone size: .; J gene: TRBJ2-3; V gene: TRBV27; CDR3 protein: CASSWDRDTQYF
CDR3 length: 13; clone size: .; J gene: TRBJ2-5; V gene: TRBV10-3; CDR3 protein: CAIREGRGETQYF
CDR3 length: 14; clone size: .; J gene: TRBJ1-2; V gene: TRBV27; CDR3 protein: CASSSALTGVGYTF
CDR3 length: 13; clone size: .; J gene: TRBJ1-1; V gene: TRBV21-1; CDR3 protein: CASSNPQQPEAFF
CDR3 length: 16; clone size: medium-sized; J gene: TRBJ2-3; V gene: TRBV28; CDR3 protein: CASSLPTGKSTDTQYF
CDR3 length: 11; clone size: few; J gene: TRBJ2-1; V gene: TRBV5-6; CDR3 protein: CASGLQGGQFF
CDR3 length: 13; clone size: .; J gene: TRBJ2-7; V gene: TRBV5-6; CDR3 protein: CASSLGTEYEQYF
CDR3 length: 15; clone size: once; J gene: TRBJ2-1; V gene: TRBV6-5; CDR3 protein: CASSKLAGYINEQFF
CDR3 length: 12; clone size: few; J gene: TRBJ2-2; V gene: TRBV30; CDR3 protein: CAWSLRAGELFF
CDR3 length: 15; clone size: .; J gene: TRBJ2-1; V gene: TRBV5-6; CDR3 protein: CASSFGTGDLNEQFF
CDR3 length: 13; clone size: .; J gene: TRBJ2-5; V gene: TRBV5-1; CDR3 protein: CASSLGGHETQYF
CDR3 length: 14; clone size: .; J gene: TRBJ1-2; V gene: TRBV4-3; CDR3 protein: CASSHSREAYGYTF
CDR3 length: 15; clone size: .; J gene: TRBJ2-2; V gene: TRBV5-5; CDR3 protein: CASSLARAGTGELFF
CDR3 length: 10; clone size: .; J gene: TRBJ2-1; V gene: TRBV2; CDR3 protein: CASGDNEQFF